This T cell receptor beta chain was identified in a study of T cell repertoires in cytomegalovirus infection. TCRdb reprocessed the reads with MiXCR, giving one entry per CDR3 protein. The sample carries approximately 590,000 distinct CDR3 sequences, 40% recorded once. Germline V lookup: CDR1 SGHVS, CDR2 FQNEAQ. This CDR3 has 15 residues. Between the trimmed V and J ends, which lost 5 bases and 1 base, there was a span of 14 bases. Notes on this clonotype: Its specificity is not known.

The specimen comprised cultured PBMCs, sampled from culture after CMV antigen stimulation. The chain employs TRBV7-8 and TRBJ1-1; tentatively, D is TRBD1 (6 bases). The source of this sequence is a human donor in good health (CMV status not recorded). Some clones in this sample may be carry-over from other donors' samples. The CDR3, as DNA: TGTGCCAGCAGCGCCAGCCTCAGGGGGAACACTGAAGCTTTCTTT. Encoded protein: CASSASLRGNTEAFF.